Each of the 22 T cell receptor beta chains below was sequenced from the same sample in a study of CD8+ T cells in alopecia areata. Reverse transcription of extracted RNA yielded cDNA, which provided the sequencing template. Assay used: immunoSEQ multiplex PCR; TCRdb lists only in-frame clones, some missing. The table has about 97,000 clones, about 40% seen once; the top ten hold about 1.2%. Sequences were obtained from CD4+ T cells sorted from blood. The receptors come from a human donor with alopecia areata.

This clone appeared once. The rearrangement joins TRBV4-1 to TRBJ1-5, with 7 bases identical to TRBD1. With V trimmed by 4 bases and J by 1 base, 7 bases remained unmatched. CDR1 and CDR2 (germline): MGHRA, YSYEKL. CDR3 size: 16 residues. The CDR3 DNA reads TGCGCCAGCAGCCGCGGGACAGTGGGAAGCAATCAGCCCCAGCATTTT. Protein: CASSRGTVGSNQPQHF.

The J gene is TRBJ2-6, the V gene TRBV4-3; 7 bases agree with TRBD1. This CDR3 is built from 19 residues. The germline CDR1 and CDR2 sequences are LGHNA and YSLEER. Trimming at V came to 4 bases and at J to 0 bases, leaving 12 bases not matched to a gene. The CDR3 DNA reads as TGCGCCAGCAGCCTACAATCGCCAGGGGGAAGCTCTGGGGCCAACGTCCTGACTTTC. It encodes CASSLQSPGGSSGANVLTF.

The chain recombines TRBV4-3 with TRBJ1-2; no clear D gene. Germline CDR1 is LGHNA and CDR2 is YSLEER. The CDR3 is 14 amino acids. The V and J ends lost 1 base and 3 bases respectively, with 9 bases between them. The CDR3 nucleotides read TGCGCCAGCAGCCAAGTGAATCTTGACTATGGCTACACCTTC. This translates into CASSQVNLDYGYTF.

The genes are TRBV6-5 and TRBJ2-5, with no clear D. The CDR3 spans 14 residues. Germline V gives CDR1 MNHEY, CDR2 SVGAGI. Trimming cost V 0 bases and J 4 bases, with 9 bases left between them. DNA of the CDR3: TGTGCCAGCAGTTACTCGGTGTTTGGAGAGACCCAGTACTTC. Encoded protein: CASSYSVFGETQYF.

This CDR3 is CASSFSVPGELFF. In DNA, the CDR3 is TGTGCCAGCAGCTTCTCGGTACCCGGGGAGCTGTTTTTT. The chain couples TRBV7-2 to TRBJ2-2; no firm D call. Deletions cut 3 bases from V and 6 bases from J, with 8 bases between. The CDR3 has 13 amino acids. CDR1 SGHTA and CDR2 FQGNSA come from the germline V gene.

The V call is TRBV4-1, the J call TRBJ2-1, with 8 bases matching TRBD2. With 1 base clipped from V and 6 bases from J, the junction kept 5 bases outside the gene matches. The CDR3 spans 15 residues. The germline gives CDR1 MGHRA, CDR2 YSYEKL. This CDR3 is CASSQVILAGNEQFF. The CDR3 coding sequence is TGCGCCAGCAGCCAAGTGATCCTAGCGGGCAATGAGCAGTTCTTC.

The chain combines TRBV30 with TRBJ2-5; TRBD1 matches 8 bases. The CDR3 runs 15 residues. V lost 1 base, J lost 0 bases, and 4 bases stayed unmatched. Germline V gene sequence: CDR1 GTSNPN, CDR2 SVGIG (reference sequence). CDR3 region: CAWSGDRWYQETQYF. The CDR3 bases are TGTGCCTGGAGTGGGGACAGGTGGTACCAAGAGACCCAGTACTTC.

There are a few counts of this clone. The CDR3 loop reads CSAGHHTDTQYF. The CDR3 DNA sequence: TGCAGCGCGGGACACCACACAGATACGCAGTATTTT. The genes are TRBV29-1 and TRBJ2-3; D might be TRBD1 (6 bases). The CDR3 has 12 amino acids. CDR1 is SQVTM, CDR2 ANQGSEA, per germline. The V end lost 7 bases, the J end lost 2 bases, and 10 bases lay between the germline ends.

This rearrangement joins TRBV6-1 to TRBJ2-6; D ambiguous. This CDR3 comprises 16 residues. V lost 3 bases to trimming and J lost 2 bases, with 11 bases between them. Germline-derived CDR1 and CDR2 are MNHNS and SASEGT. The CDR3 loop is CASSDRGGTGANVLTF. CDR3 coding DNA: TGTGCCAGCAGTGATCGTGGCGGTACTGGGGCCAACGTCCTGACTTTC.

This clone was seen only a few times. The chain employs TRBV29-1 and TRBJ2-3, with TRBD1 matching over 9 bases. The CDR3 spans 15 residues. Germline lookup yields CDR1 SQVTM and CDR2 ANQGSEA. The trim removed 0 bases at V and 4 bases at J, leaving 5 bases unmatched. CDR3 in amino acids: CSVEDSGQGADTQYF. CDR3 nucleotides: TGCAGCGTTGAAGATTCGGGACAGGGAGCAGATACGCAGTATTTT.

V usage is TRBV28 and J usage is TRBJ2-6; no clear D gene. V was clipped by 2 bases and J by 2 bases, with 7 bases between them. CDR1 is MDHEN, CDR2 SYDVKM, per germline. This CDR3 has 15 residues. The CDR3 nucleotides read TGTGCCAGCAGTTTAGTAGGGCCTGGGGCCAACGTCCTGACTTTC. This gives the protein CASSLVGPGANVLTF. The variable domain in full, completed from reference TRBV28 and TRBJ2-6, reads DVKVTQSSRYLVKRTGEKVFLECVQDMDHENMFWYRQDPGLGLRLIYFSYDVKMKEKGDIPEGYSVSREKKERFSLILESASTNQTSMYLCASSLVGPGANVLTFGAGSRLTVL.

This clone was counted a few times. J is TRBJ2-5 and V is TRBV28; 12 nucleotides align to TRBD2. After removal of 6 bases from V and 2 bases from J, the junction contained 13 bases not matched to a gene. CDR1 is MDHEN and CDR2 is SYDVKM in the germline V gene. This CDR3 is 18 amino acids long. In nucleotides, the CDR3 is TGTGCCAGCAGCCTACAGGGAGGACTAGCGGGGACGCAAGAGACCCAGTACTTC. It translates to CASSLQGGLAGTQETQYF.

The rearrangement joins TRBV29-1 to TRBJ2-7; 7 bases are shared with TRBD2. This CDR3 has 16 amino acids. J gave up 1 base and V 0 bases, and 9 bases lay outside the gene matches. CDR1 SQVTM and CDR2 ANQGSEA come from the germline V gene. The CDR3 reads CSVEDQVGGESYEQYF. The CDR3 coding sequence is TGCAGCGTTGAAGACCAGGTGGGGGGGGAATCCTACGAGCAGTACTTC.

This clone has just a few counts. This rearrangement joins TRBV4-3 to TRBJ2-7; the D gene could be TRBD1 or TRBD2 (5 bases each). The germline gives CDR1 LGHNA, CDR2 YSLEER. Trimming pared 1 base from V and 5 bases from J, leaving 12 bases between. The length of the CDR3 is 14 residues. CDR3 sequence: CASSQVRGRDEQYF. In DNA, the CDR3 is TGCGCCAGCAGCCAAGTGAGGGGACGAGACGAGCAGTACTTC.

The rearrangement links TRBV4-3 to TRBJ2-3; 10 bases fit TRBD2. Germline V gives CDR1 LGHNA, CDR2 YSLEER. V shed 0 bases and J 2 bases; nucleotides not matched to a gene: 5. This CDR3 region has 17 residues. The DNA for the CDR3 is TGCGCCAGCAGCCAAGATATGACTAGCGGGCACACAGATACGCAGTATTTT. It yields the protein CASSQDMTSGHTDTQYF.

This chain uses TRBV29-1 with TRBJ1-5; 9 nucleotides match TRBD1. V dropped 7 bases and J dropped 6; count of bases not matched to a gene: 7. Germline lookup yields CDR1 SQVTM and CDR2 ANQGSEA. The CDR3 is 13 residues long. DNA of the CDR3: TGCAGCGGGGGGGACAGGGCCGGTCAGCCCCAGCATTTT. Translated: CSGGDRAGQPQHF.

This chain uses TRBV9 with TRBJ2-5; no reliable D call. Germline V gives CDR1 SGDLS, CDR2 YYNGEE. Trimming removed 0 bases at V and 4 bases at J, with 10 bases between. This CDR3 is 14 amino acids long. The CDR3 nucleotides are TGTGCCAGCAGCGTAGAGGTAGCTGGAGAGACCCAGTACTTC. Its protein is CASSVEVAGETQYF.

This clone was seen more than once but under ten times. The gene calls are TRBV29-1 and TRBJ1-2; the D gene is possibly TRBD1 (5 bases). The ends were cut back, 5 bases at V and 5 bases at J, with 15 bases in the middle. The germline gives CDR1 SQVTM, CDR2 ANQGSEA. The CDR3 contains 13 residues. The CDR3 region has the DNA TGCAGCGTTTACGGGACCGAACTTTATGGCTACACCTTC. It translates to CSVYGTELYGYTF.

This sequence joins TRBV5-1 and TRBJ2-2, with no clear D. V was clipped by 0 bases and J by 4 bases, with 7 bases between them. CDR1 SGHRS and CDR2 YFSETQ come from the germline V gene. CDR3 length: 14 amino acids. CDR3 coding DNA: TGCGCCAGCAGCTTGGATGGGCTCACCGGGGAGCTGTTTTTT. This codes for CASSLDGLTGELFF.

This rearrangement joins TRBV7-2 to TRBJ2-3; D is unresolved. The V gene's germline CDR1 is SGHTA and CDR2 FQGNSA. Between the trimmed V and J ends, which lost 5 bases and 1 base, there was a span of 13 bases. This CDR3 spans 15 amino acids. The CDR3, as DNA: TGTGCCAGCAGCGCATACAGAGGAGGCACAGATACGCAGTATTTT. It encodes CASSAYRGGTDTQYF.

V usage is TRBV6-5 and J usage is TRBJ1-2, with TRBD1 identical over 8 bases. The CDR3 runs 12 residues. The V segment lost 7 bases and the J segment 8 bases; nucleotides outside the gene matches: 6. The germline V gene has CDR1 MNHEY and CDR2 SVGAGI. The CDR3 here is CASTRQGLGYTF. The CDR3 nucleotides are TGTGCCAGCACTCGACAGGGGCTCGGCTACACCTTC.

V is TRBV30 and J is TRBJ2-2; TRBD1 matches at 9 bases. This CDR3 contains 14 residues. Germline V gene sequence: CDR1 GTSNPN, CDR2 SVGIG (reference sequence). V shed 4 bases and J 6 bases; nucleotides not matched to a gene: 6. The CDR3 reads CAWTDRGWSGELFF. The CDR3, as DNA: TGTGCCTGGACGGACAGGGGTTGGTCCGGGGAGCTGTTTTTT.